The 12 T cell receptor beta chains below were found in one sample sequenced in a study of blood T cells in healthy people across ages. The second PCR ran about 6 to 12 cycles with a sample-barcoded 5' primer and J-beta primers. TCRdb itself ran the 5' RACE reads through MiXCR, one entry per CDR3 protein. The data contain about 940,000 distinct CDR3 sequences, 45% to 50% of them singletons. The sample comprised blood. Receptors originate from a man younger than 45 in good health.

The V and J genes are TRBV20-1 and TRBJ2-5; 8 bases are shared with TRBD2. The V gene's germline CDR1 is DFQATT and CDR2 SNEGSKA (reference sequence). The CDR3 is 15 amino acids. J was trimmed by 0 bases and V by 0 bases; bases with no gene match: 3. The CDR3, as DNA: TGCAGTGCTAGAGATCCTAGCGGGTACCAAGAGACCCAGTACTTC. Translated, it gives CSARDPSGYQETQYF.

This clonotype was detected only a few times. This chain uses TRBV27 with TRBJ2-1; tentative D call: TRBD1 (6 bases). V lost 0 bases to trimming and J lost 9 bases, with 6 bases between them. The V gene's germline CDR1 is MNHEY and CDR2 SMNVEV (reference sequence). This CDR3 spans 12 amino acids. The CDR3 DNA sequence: TGTGCCAGCAGTTTATCGACAGGTGAGCAGTTCTTC. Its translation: CASSLSTGEQFF.

The CDR3 sequence is CSANGLAVTPDTQYF. The CDR3 DNA reads TGCAGTGCCAATGGACTAGCGGTTACCCCGGATACGCAGTATTTT. The chain joins TRBV20-1 to TRBJ2-3; 10 bases line up with TRBD2. CDR3 length: 15 residues. With V trimmed by 6 bases and J by 6 bases, 12 bases remained unmatched. Germline values: CDR1 DFQATT, CDR2 SNEGSKA (reference sequence).

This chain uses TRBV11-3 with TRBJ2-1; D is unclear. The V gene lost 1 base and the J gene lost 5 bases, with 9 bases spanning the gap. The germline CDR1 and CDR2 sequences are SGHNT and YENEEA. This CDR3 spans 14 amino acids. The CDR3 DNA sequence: TGTGCCAGCAGCTTAGTTCGTGGGGACAATGAGCAGTTCTTC. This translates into CASSLVRGDNEQFF.

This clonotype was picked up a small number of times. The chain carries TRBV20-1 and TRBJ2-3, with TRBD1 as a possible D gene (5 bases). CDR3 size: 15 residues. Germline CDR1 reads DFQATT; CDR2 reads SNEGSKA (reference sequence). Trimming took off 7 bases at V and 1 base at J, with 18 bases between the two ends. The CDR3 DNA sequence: TGCAGTGTTTCAAAGACAGTCTATGGCACAGATACGCAGTATTTT. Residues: CSVSKTVYGTDTQYF.

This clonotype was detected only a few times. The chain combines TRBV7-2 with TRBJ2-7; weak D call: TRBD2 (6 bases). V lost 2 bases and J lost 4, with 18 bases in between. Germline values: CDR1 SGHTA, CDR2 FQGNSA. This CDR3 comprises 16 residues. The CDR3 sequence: CASSLQGAGSSYEQYF. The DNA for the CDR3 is TGTGCCAGCAGCTTACAAGGGGCGGGGAGCTCTTACGAGCAGTACTTC. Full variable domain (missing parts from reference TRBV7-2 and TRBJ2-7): GAGVSQSPSNKVTEKGKDVELRCDPISGHTALYWYRQSLGQGLEFLIYFQGNSAPDKSGLPSDRFSAERTGGSVSTLTIQRTQQEDSAVYLCASSLQGAGSSYEQYFGPGTRLTVT.

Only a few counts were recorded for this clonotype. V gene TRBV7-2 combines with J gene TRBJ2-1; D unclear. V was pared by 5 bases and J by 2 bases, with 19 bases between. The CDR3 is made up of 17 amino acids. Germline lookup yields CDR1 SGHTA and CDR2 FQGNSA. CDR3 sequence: CASSHTSGGTTYNEQFF. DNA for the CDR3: TGTGCCAGCAGCCACACCTCTGGCGGAACTACCTACAATGAGCAGTTCTTC.

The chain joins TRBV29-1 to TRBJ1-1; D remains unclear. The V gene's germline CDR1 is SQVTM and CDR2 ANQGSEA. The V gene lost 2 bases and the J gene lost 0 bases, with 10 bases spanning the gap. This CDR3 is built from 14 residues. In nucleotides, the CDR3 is TGCAGCGTTGAAACGGATGAAATGAACACTGAAGCTTTCTTT. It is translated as CSVETDEMNTEAFF. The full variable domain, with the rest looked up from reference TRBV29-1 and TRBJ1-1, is SAVISQKPSRDICQRGTSLTIQCQVDSQVTMMFWYRQQPGQSLTLIATANQGSEATYESGFVIDKFPISRPNLTFSTLTVSNMSPEDSSIYLCSVETDEMNTEAFFGQGTRLTVV.

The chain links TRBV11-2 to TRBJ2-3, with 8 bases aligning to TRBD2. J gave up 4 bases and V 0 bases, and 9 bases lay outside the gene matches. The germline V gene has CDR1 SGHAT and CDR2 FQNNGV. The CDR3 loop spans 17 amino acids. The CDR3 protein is CASSLEPGLVPPDTQYF. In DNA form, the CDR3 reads TGTGCCAGCAGCTTAGAACCGGGACTAGTGCCCCCAGATACGCAGTATTTT.

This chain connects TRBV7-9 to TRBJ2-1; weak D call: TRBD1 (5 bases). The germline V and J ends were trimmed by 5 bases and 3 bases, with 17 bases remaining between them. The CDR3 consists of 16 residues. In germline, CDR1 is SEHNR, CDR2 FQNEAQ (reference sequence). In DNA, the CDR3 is TGTGCCAGCAGCCCGTCAGGGCTGCTCCTCTACAATGAGCAGTTCTTC. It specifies CASSPSGLLLYNEQFF.

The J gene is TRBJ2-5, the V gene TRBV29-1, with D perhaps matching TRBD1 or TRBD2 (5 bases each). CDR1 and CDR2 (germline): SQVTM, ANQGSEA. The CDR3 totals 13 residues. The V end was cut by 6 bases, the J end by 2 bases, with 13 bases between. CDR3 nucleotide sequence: TGCAGCGTGGGACGTAGGCTACAAGAGACCCAGTACTTC. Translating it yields CSVGRRLQETQYF.

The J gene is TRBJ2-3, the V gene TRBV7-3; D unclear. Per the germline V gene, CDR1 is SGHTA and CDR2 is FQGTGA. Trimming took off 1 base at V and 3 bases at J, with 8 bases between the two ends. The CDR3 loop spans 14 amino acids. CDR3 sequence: CASSLMGTTDTQYF. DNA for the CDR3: TGTGCCAGCAGCTTAATGGGTACAACAGATACGCAGTATTTT.